This passage covers 29 T cell receptor beta chains from one sample sequenced in a study of identical twins. TCRdb re-derived calls from the 5' RACE reads in MiXCR, one entry per CDR3 protein. The table has about 520,000 distinct CDR3 sequences, roughly 21% seen once; the top ten hold about 0.93%. This same sample was also part of a study on T cells expressing NK-cell markers.

Sequencing was carried out using CD4+ T cells sorted from blood. These receptor sequences come from a woman under 30 in good health.

V and J are TRBV20-1 and TRBJ2-1, with 9 bases that match TRBD2. Germline CDR1 reads DFQATT; CDR2 reads SNEGSKA (reference sequence). J lost 7 bases, V lost 3 bases, and 7 bases had no gene match. This CDR3 spans 14 amino acids. The CDR3 loop is CSASHAGGGNEQFF. The CDR3 nucleotides read TGCAGTGCTAGTCACGCGGGAGGGGGAAATGAGCAGTTCTTC.

This clonotype was detected a few times. V gene TRBV5-5 combines with J gene TRBJ1-1; weak D call: TRBD1 (5 bases). CDR3 length: 14 residues. V lost 6 bases to trimming and J lost 4 bases, with 16 bases between them. Germline-derived CDR1 and CDR2 are SGHKS and YYEKEE (reference sequence). Here the CDR3 DNA reads TGTGCCAGCACCCCGGACGGAGGGGTCACTGAAGCTTTCTTT. Protein: CASTPDGGVTEAFF.

The genes are TRBV2 and TRBJ2-5; maybe TRBD1 (6 bases). Trimming took off 8 bases at V and 0 bases at J, with 16 bases between the two ends. CDR3 length: 15 amino acids. Per germline, CDR1 SNHLY and CDR2 FYNNEI. CDR3 bases: TGTGCCAGCGGGCTACAGGGCGGGCACCAAGAGACCCAGTACTTC. This codes for CASGLQGGHQETQYF.

This rearrangement joins TRBV27 to TRBJ2-3; D is possibly TRBD1 (6 bases). This CDR3 region has 15 residues. Trimming pared 6 bases from V and 4 bases from J, leaving 17 bases between. Per germline, CDR1 MNHEY and CDR2 SMNVEV (reference sequence). CDR3 residues: CASRSLGRGADTQYF. The CDR3 nucleotides read TGTGCCAGCAGATCGCTCGGCAGGGGAGCAGATACGCAGTATTTT.

CDR3 bases: TGTGCCAGCTCAGCGTCCGGGACAAATGAAAAACTGTTTTTT. This encodes CASSASGTNEKLFF. This rearrangement joins TRBV18 to TRBJ1-4, with D tentatively TRBD1 (6 bases). The V and J ends lost 5 bases and 5 bases respectively, with 12 bases between them. CDR3 length equals 14 residues. Germline V lookup: CDR1 KGHSH, CDR2 LQKENI.

The V gene is TRBV12-3 or TRBV12-4, the J gene TRBJ2-3; weak D call: TRBD2 (5 bases). The CDR3 is 15 amino acids. V lost 6 bases, J lost 3 bases, and 16 bases lay in between. Written as DNA, the CDR3 is TGTGCCAGCAGATCCACGACCGGGGTGACAGATACGCAGTATTTT. This codes for CASRSTTGVTDTQYF.

This chain joins TRBV7-2 and TRBJ2-3; 13 bases map to TRBD2. CDR1 and CDR2 (germline): SGHTA, FQGNSA. The CDR3 spans 16 residues. Trimming removed 4 bases from V and 2 bases from J; junction bases left unmatched: 3. The CDR3 protein is CASSWTSGGDTDTQYF. CDR3 nucleotides: TGTGCCAGCAGCTGGACTAGCGGGGGCGACACAGATACGCAGTATTTT.

A few counts support this clonotype. The chain employs TRBV20-1 and TRBJ2-7; D is possibly TRBD1 or TRBD2 (6 bases each). This CDR3 has 11 residues. Trimming shortened V by 0 bases and J by 10 bases, and 10 bases separated the two germline ends. CDR1 is DFQATT and CDR2 is SNEGSKA in the germline V gene (reference sequence). CDR3 nucleotides: TGCAGTGCTAGAGACCGGGGGCAACAGTACTTC. As protein: CSARDRGQQYF.

V and J are TRBV12-3 or TRBV12-4 and TRBJ1-2; unclear D gene. V lost 8 bases and J lost 8, with 15 bases in between. This CDR3 region has 12 residues. DNA of the CDR3: TGTGCCAGCGGTAGACACCTATGGGGCTACACCTTC. It encodes CASGRHLWGYTF.

This clonotype was observed at least ten times. The chain is built from TRBV20-1 and TRBJ2-7; TRBD2 might be the D (5 bases). The V gene's germline CDR1 is DFQATT and CDR2 SNEGSKA (reference sequence). The CDR3 spans 12 residues. The CDR3 sequence: CSTGVGGVEQYF. The CDR3 DNA is TGCAGCACCGGGGTAGGAGGCGTCGAGCAGTACTTC.

This clonotype was seen ten or more times. The chain couples TRBV6-5 to TRBJ1-5; no clear D. Germline CDR1 MNHEY, CDR2 SVGAGI. This CDR3 has 14 amino acids. V was shortened by 0 bases and J by 7 bases, with 10 bases between the two germline ends. The CDR3 bases are TGTGCCAGCAGTTACTCGAAGGCGGACCAGCCCCAGCATTTT. Translating it yields CASSYSKADQPQHF.

The V call is TRBV3-1, the J call TRBJ2-3, with D possibly TRBD2 on 6 matching bases. Trimming removed 2 bases at V and 5 bases at J, with 17 bases between. Per germline, CDR1 LGHDT and CDR2 YNNKEL (reference sequence). The CDR3 totals 16 residues. The CDR3 DNA sequence: TGTGCCAGCAGCCAAAGGGTAATTGGAGCGGGAGATACGCAGTATTTT. Residues: CASSQRVIGAGDTQYF.

This clonotype was counted a few times. The V call is TRBV12-3 or TRBV12-4, the J call TRBJ1-2; tentative D call: TRBD1 (5 bases). CDR3 length: 15 residues. Trimming removed 5 bases at V and 3 bases at J, with 16 bases between. The CDR3 DNA follows: TGTGCCAGCAGTAGGCCAGGGCGTGCGGACTATGGCTACACCTTC. Translated: CASSRPGRADYGYTF.

This clonotype was recorded a few times. The CDR3, as DNA: TGCAGTGCCCTTCCCCCCACGATGCAAATGTTTTTT. Translated, it gives CSALPPTMQMFF. V usage is TRBV20-1 and J usage is TRBJ1-4; D is ambiguous. V was cut by 6 bases and J by 15 bases, with 20 bases left in between. From germline, CDR1 is DFQATT and CDR2 SNEGSKA (reference sequence). The CDR3 is 12 residues long.

There are a few counts of this clonotype. V and J are TRBV20-1 and TRBJ2-1; D gene unclear. The CDR3 has 15 amino acids. Trimming cost V 8 bases and J 3 bases, with 20 bases left between them. The germline gives CDR1 DFQATT, CDR2 SNEGSKA (reference sequence). The CDR3 coding sequence is TGCAGTATTATTAAGCATGGACCAAACTACAATGAGCAGTTCTTC. Amino acids: CSIIKHGPNYNEQFF.

The chain employs TRBV12-3 or TRBV12-4 and TRBJ1-1; D gene unclear. V was cut by 5 bases and J by 1 base, with 8 bases left in between. The CDR3 consists of 13 residues. In nucleotides, the CDR3 is TGTGCCAGCAGTCCCCTCCAGAACACTGAAGCTTTCTTT. Translation gives CASSPLQNTEAFF.

The CDR3 is CAWSVGLHTDTQYF. CDR3 bases: TGTGCCTGGAGTGTAGGACTACACACAGATACGCAGTATTTT. This chain joins TRBV30 and TRBJ2-3; possibly TRBD2 for D (6 bases). The CDR3 loop spans 14 amino acids. The V gene's germline CDR1 is GTSNPN and CDR2 SVGIG (reference sequence). Trimming shortened V by 0 bases and J by 2 bases, and 9 bases separated the two germline ends.

On this clonotype: One end of the junction fails to match germline, which may point to a read error. V and J are TRBV5-3 and TRBJ1-4; possible D gene TRBD1, 5 bases. TRBV5-3 is classed as an ORF, of uncertain function. CDR3 length equals 14 residues. This CDR3 is CASSLAEQGEKLFF. The DNA for the CDR3 is TGTGCCAGCAGCTTGGCAGAGCAGGGTGAAAAACTGTTTTTT.

This clonotype appeared a few times. J is TRBJ2-2 and V is TRBV6-5, with TRBD2 matching 7 bases. Germline CDR1 is MNHEY and CDR2 is SVGAGI. This CDR3 has 14 amino acids. The trim removed 2 bases at V and 7 bases at J, leaving 4 bases unmatched. The CDR3 DNA reads as TGTGCCAGCAGTTACCGGACTAGAATCGGGGAGCTGTTTTTT. It codes for CASSYRTRIGELFF.

V usage is TRBV7-2 and J usage is TRBJ1-2; unclear D gene. Trimming took 3 bases from V and 0 from J, leaving 8 bases between them. In germline, CDR1 is SGHTA, CDR2 FQGNSA. The CDR3 runs 14 residues. The CDR3 sequence is CASSLDRTNYGYTF. The CDR3 DNA is TGTGCCAGCAGCTTGGACCGCACTAACTATGGCTACACCTTC.

The CDR3 reads CASSAVGRGGYTF. The CDR3, as DNA: TGTGCCAGCAGCGCTGTGGGCAGGGGTGGCTACACCTTC. This rearrangement joins TRBV5-4 to TRBJ1-2; tentative D call: TRBD1 (6 bases). V shed 4 bases and J shed 7 bases, with 14 bases lying between them. Germline assignment: CDR1 SGHNT and CDR2 YYREEE (reference sequence). The CDR3 has 13 residues.

The CDR3 loop reads CATKRDGNSPLHF. The CDR3 nucleotides are TGTGCCACTAAAAGGGATGGTAATTCACCCCTCCACTTT. The chain links TRBV2 to TRBJ1-6; no clear D. V was pared by 10 bases and J by 6 bases, with 13 bases between. Germline V lookup: CDR1 SNHLY, CDR2 FYNNEI. The CDR3 contains 13 residues.

There are a few counts of this clonotype. The genes are TRBV20-1 and TRBJ2-3, with TRBD2 matching 8 bases. Trimming removed 5 bases from V and 3 bases from J; junction bases left unmatched: 7. Germline V gives CDR1 DFQATT, CDR2 SNEGSKA (reference sequence). The CDR3 sequence is 14 residues long. CDR3 nucleotides: TGCAGTGCTCATCGAGCGGGAGTAACAGATACGCAGTATTTT. Its translation: CSAHRAGVTDTQYF.

This chain links TRBV6-1 with TRBJ1-2, with a tentative D call TRBD1 (6 bases). V was shortened by 6 bases and J by 4 bases, with 15 bases between the two germline ends. Germline CDR1 is MNHNS and CDR2 is SASEGT. The CDR3 runs to 14 residues. The CDR3 DNA is TGTGCCAGCAGAACCAACAGGGACTTCTATGGCTACACCTTC. Translating it yields CASRTNRDFYGYTF.

This clonotype was observed a handful of times. This chain uses TRBV20-1 with TRBJ2-5, with TRBD2 as a possible D gene (6 bases). CDR3 length equals 13 residues. Trimming took off 4 bases at V and 1 base at J, with 10 bases between the two ends. Germline-derived CDR1 and CDR2 are DFQATT and SNEGSKA (reference sequence). The CDR3 DNA reads TGCAGTGCTATGTGGCGGGGCCAAGAGACCCAGTACTTC. Translated, it gives CSAMWRGQETQYF.

The rearrangement links TRBV29-1 to TRBJ1-1; D call uncertain. CDR3 size: 14 residues. CDR1 is SQVTM and CDR2 is ANQGSEA in the germline V gene. V shed 4 bases and J shed 1 base, with 13 bases lying between them. CDR3 nucleotides: TGCAGCGTTGGGGAGGGAATTTCGAACACTGAAGCTTTCTTT. As protein: CSVGEGISNTEAFF. The full variable domain, rest sourced from reference TRBV29-1 and TRBJ1-1, is SAVISQKPSRDICQRGTSLTIQCQVDSQVTMMFWYRQQPGQSLTLIATANQGSEATYESGFVIDKFPISRPNLTFSTLTVSNMSPEDSSIYLCSVGEGISNTEAFFGQGTRLTVV.

A few counts support this clonotype. The CDR3 DNA reads as TGTGCCAGCTCATGGGATTATAGCAATCAGCCCCAGCATTTT. It is translated as CASSWDYSNQPQHF. The gene calls are TRBV12-3 or TRBV12-4 and TRBJ1-5, with no clear D. V lost 8 bases and J 0 bases, leaving 11 bases between the germline ends. CDR3 size: 14 residues.

This clonotype was detected many times. This chain joins TRBV7-9 and TRBJ2-3; 8 bases are a match to TRBD2. V lost 0 bases, J lost 3 bases, and 5 bases stayed unmatched. This CDR3 contains 16 residues. In germline, CDR1 is SEHNR, CDR2 FQNEAQ (reference sequence). The CDR3 loop reads CASSLASGRFTDTQYF. The CDR3 bases are TGTGCCAGCAGCTTAGCAAGCGGGAGATTTACAGATACGCAGTATTTT. Together with reference TRBV7-9 and TRBJ2-3, the CDR3 gives the full variable domain: DTGVSQNPRHKITKRGQNVTFRCDPISEHNRLYWYRQTLGQGPEFLTYFQNEAQLEKSRLLSDRFSAERPKGSFSTLEIQRTEQGDSAMYLCASSLASGRFTDTQYFGPGTRLTVL.

This chain uses TRBV7-8 with TRBJ2-1; a weak D match, TRBD2 (5 bases). V was trimmed by 8 bases and J by 3 bases, leaving 17 bases between them. Germline assignment: CDR1 SGHVS and CDR2 FQNEAQ. The length of the CDR3 is 15 residues. Here the CDR3 reads CASGPGIAYYNEQFF. DNA for the CDR3: TGTGCCAGCGGACCGGGGATAGCGTACTACAATGAGCAGTTCTTC.